The 23 T cell receptor beta chains presented below share a single source sample, sequenced in a study of cytomegalovirus exposure and HLA in healthy donors. The PCR ran on 60 Vbeta and 13 Jbeta primers. Sequenced by immunoSEQ multiplex PCR; TCRdb stores in-frame clones only, minus some. This table holds about 160,000 clones, 80% to 85% found once. The sequencing input was PBMCs. The origin of the receptors is a middle-aged man in good health and CMV-seropositive.

The gene calls are TRBV7-3 and TRBJ2-2; 7 positions agree with TRBD1. V gave up 4 bases and J gave up 5 bases; unmatched junction bases: 7. The CDR3 is 15 amino acids. Germline V CDR1 and CDR2: SGHTA, FQGTGA. The CDR3: CASSSEGAQTGELFF. For the CDR3, the DNA is TGTGCCAGCAGCTCAGAGGGGGCTCAAACCGGGGAGCTGTTTTTT.

In this sample, this clone turned up once. This chain uses TRBV7-3 with TRBJ2-7; D is unclear. Germline lookup yields CDR1 SGHTA and CDR2 FQGTGA. The CDR3 runs 13 residues. Trimming took off 2 bases at V and 2 bases at J, with 7 bases between the two ends. CDR3 nucleotides: TGTGCCAGCAGCTTAGGCCCACCCTACGAGCAGTACTTC. It specifies CASSLGPPYEQYF.

This chain joins TRBV14 and TRBJ2-3; unclear D gene. The CDR3 has 16 residues. V was shortened by 0 bases and J by 5 bases, with 15 bases between the two germline ends. CDR1 is SGHDN, CDR2 FVKESK, per germline. CDR3 sequence (DNA): TGTGCCAGCAGCCAAGAAGGAACAGTTCTGATAGATACGCAGTATTTT. Protein product: CASSQEGTVLIDTQYF.

This chain joins TRBV15 and TRBJ1-4, with D perhaps TRBD1 (5 bases). Deletions cut 1 base from V and 4 bases from J, with 13 bases between. Germline V gene data show CDR1 as LNHNV and CDR2 as YYDKDF (reference sequence). The CDR3 extends over 16 amino acids. CDR3 in amino acids: CATSRVQGVYNEKLFF. The CDR3 coding sequence is TGTGCCACCAGCAGAGTGCAAGGGGTCTATAATGAAAAACTGTTTTTT. The complete variable domain, with remaining parts taken from reference TRBV15 and TRBJ1-4, reads DAMVIQNPRYQVTQFGKPVTLSCSQTLNHNVMYWYQQKSSQAPKLLFHYYDKDFNNEADTPDNFQSRRPNTSFCFLDIRSPGLGDTAMYLCATSRVQGVYNEKLFFGSGTQLSVL.

The chain is built from TRBV7-8 and TRBJ1-2, with D tentatively TRBD1 (6 bases). Germline CDR1 reads SGHVS; CDR2 reads FQNEAQ. V lost 1 base and J lost 0, with 15 bases in between. CDR3 size: 17 residues. The CDR3 DNA reads TGTGCCAGCAGCTTAGGTTTGGGGGGGCGCACTAACTATGGCTACACCTTC. Translation: CASSLGLGGRTNYGYTF.

V usage is TRBV28 and J usage is TRBJ2-7; 8 bases line up with TRBD2. Germline CDR1 and CDR2: MDHEN and SYDVKM. The length of the CDR3 is 15 residues. V dropped 7 bases and J dropped 2; count of bases not matched to a gene: 10. The CDR3 loop is CASKRKLAGPYEQYF. The CDR3 region has the DNA TGTGCCAGCAAGAGGAAGCTAGCGGGCCCCTACGAGCAGTACTTC.

The J gene is TRBJ2-7, the V gene TRBV6-1; D may be TRBD2 (6 bases). CDR3 length: 16 amino acids. Germline-derived CDR1 and CDR2 are MNHNS and SASEGT. V lost 1 base and J 1 base, leaving 14 bases between the germline ends. CDR3 nucleotide sequence: TGTGCCAGCAGTGAAGGTATAGCGGCGACGTCCTACGAGCAGTACTTC. Translation gives CASSEGIAATSYEQYF.

V gene TRBV30 combines with J gene TRBJ2-2; D ambiguous. Germline V gene sequence: CDR1 GTSNPN, CDR2 SVGIG (reference sequence). The V gene lost 0 bases and the J gene lost 1 base, with 6 bases spanning the gap. The CDR3 is 14 residues long. CDR3 protein: CAWSVRGNTGELFF. Written as DNA, the CDR3 is TGTGCCTGGAGTGTACGAGGGAACACCGGGGAGCTGTTTTTT.

With respect to this clone: The junction departs from germline at one end; a sequencing error may be responsible. The rearrangement uses TRBV6-1 and TRBJ1-6; 9 bases map to TRBD1. Germline values: CDR1 MNHNS, CDR2 SASEGT. This CDR3 is 15 amino acids long. CDR3 bases: TGTGCCAGCAGGGAACCGGGACAGGGTAATTCACTCCTCCACTTT. Protein sequence: CASREPGQGNSLLHF.

The chain links TRBV21-1 to TRBJ2-1; the table's TRBD1 call for D was not verified on the DNA. TRBV21-1 is assigned pseudogene status. This CDR3 has 18 residues. CDR3 DNA sequence: TGTGCCAGCAGCTCCCGGGACAGGGGGCGACCGTTCTACAATGAGCAGTTCTTC. This codes for CASSSRDRGRPFYNEQFF.

The CDR3 here is CASSGGTSHSYEQYF. CDR3 nucleotides: TGTGCCAGCAGCGGGGGGACTAGCCATTCCTACGAGCAGTACTTC. V gene TRBV7-9 combines with J gene TRBJ2-7; 9 positions agree with TRBD2. CDR1 and CDR2 from the germline V gene are SEHNR and FQNEAQ (reference sequence). This CDR3 comprises 15 residues. The ends lost 5 bases at V and 1 base at J; junction bases unmatched: 6.

This clone appeared a few times. V usage is TRBV6-5 and J usage is TRBJ1-1; TRBD1 matches 10 bases. J gave up 2 bases and V 4 bases, and 4 bases lay outside the gene matches. CDR3 length: 15 amino acids. Germline CDR1 reads MNHEY; CDR2 reads SVGAGI. For the CDR3, the DNA is TGTGCCAGCAGTTCTTGGACAGGGGGAAACACTGAAGCTTTCTTT. Encoded protein: CASSSWTGGNTEAFF.

This chain's CDR3 is CASSREIWTEGTDTQYF. CDR3 nucleotide sequence: TGTGCCAGTAGTAGAGAGATCTGGACAGAAGGCACAGATACGCAGTATTTT. The gene calls are TRBV19 and TRBJ2-3, with D maybe TRBD1 (6 bases). CDR1 and CDR2 from the germline V gene are LNHDA and SQIVND (reference sequence). Trimming shortened V by 4 bases and J by 1 base, and 18 bases separated the two germline ends. CDR3 length: 17 amino acids.

The chain has TRBV4-3 and TRBJ2-7, with D possibly TRBD2 on 6 matching bases. V was cut by 1 base and J by 2 bases, with 12 bases left in between. Germline V gene data show CDR1 as LGHNA and CDR2 as YSLEER. This CDR3 comprises 15 residues. CDR3 region: CASSQGAGPTYEQYF. The CDR3 DNA reads TGCGCCAGCAGCCAAGGGGCGGGGCCGACCTACGAGCAGTACTTC.

A few counts support this clone. One junction end does not reproduce the germline sequence, and a read error may be involved. The V gene is TRBV7-9, the J gene TRBJ1-5; D gene uncertain. CDR1 and CDR2 (germline): SEHNR, FQNEAQ (reference sequence). The CDR3 has 11 residues. CDR3 in amino acids: CSSTIYQPQHF. DNA of the CDR3: TGTTCCAGCACCATTTATCAGCCCCAGCATTTT. The whole variable domain, remainder taken from reference TRBV7-9 and TRBJ1-5, is DTGVSQNPRHKITKRGQNVTFRCDPISEHNRLYWYRQTLGQGPEFLTYFQNEAQLEKSRLLSDRFSAERPKGSFSTLEIQRTEQGDSAMYLCSSTIYQPQHFGDGTRLSIL.

This clone turned up a few times. The rearrangement links TRBV21-1 to TRBJ1-4; no DNA check was done on the table's D call, TRBD1. TRBV21-1 is an annotated pseudogene. The CDR3 has 18 residues. The CDR3 is CASSRPPWTGPTNEKLFF. CDR3 DNA: TGTGCCAGCAGCAGACCACCGTGGACAGGGCCAACTAATGAAAAACTGTTTTTT.

This sequence joins TRBV18 and TRBJ1-4; 10 positions match TRBD1. The CDR3 totals 16 residues. J was trimmed by 7 bases and V by 4 bases; bases with no gene match: 9. Germline values: CDR1 KGHSH, CDR2 LQKENI. CDR3 loop: CASSLYLGQGTEKLFF. The CDR3 DNA sequence: TGTGCCAGCTCACTATACCTGGGACAGGGGACTGAAAAACTGTTTTTT. The variable domain in full, completed from reference TRBV18 and TRBJ1-4, reads NAGVMQNPRHLVRRRGQEARLRCSPMKGHSHVYWYRQLPEEGLKFMVYLQKENIIDESGMPKERFSAEFPKEGPSILRIQQVVRGDSAAYFCASSLYLGQGTEKLFFGSGTQLSVL.

The DNA of the CDR3 is TGTGCCAGCAGCTTACGCCGGGACAGGGGCACCGGGGAGCTGTTTTTT. Its protein is CASSLRRDRGTGELFF. This chain joins TRBV11-2 and TRBJ2-2, with 10 bases fitting TRBD1. From germline, CDR1 is SGHAT and CDR2 FQNNGV. V shed 2 bases, J shed 4 bases, and the junction held 4 bases outside the gene matches. This CDR3 is 16 amino acids long.

This clone was found a few times. The V and J genes are TRBV9 and TRBJ2-3, with 8 bases aligning to TRBD2. CDR1 and CDR2 (germline): SGDLS, YYNGEE. J gave up 6 bases and V 0 bases, and 3 bases lay outside the gene matches. CDR3 length: 14 amino acids. The CDR3 reads CASSVVTSVDTQYF. DNA for the CDR3: TGTGCCAGCAGCGTAGTGACTAGCGTGGATACGCAGTATTTT.

This chain links TRBV5-6 with TRBJ1-1, with D perhaps matching TRBD1 (6 bases). CDR1 SGHDT and CDR2 YYEEEE come from the germline V gene. The CDR3 has 14 amino acids. V was cut by 1 base and J by 5 bases, with 12 bases left in between. This CDR3 reads CASSLSRGFTEAFF. As DNA, the CDR3 is TGTGCCAGCAGCTTGTCTAGGGGGTTTACTGAAGCTTTCTTT.

The J gene is TRBJ2-3, the V gene TRBV4-1; possibly TRBD2 for D (6 bases). The CDR3 has 15 amino acids. Trimming stripped 0 bases from V and 6 bases from J, with 13 bases between. Per germline, CDR1 MGHRA and CDR2 YSYEKL. The CDR3 reads CASSQDAARGDTQYF. The CDR3 region has the DNA TGCGCCAGCAGCCAAGACGCGGCCCGGGGGGATACGCAGTATTTT.

The V and J genes are TRBV7-2 and TRBJ1-2; tentative D call: TRBD1 (6 bases). The CDR3 runs to 13 residues. Germline V gene lookup returns CDR1 SGHTA and CDR2 FQGNSA. V was cut by 5 bases and J by 3 bases, with 10 bases left in between. In DNA form, the CDR3 reads TGTGCCAGCAGCCCACAGGGTGACTATGGCTACACCTTC. The encoded protein is CASSPQGDYGYTF.

This chain uses TRBV28 with TRBJ2-1; 10 bases fit TRBD2. V gave up 8 bases and J gave up 3 bases; unmatched junction bases: 7. CDR3 length: 15 residues. Germline CDR1 MDHEN, CDR2 SYDVKM. CDR3 amino acids: CASRLAGEVYNEQFF. In DNA, the CDR3 is TGTGCCAGCCGGCTAGCGGGAGAGGTCTACAATGAGCAGTTCTTC. Variable domain in full (rest from reference TRBV28 and TRBJ2-1): DVKVTQSSRYLVKRTGEKVFLECVQDMDHENMFWYRQDPGLGLRLIYFSYDVKMKEKGDIPEGYSVSREKKERFSLILESASTNQTSMYLCASRLAGEVYNEQFFGPGTRLTVL.